One and the same sample provided the 18 T cell receptor beta chains below, sequenced in a study of T cell changes during pregnancy in multiple sclerosis. The data were produced by immunoSEQ multiplex PCR, yet TCRdb's version contains in-frame clones alone and is incomplete. The sample has about 73,000 clones; roughly 90% are singletons. The input for sequencing was peripheral blood, taken after pregnancy. Source of these receptors: a female donor in good health, enrolled as a control in a pregnancy study.

For the CDR3, the DNA is TGCGCCAGCAGCCAAGAAGGTATAGGGGCGGGCTACACCTTC. This gives the protein CASSQEGIGAGYTF. V is TRBV4-3 and J is TRBJ1-2, with D maybe TRBD1 (5 bases). This CDR3 is built from 14 residues. V was cut by 0 bases and J by 8 bases, with 13 bases left in between. Germline assignment: CDR1 LGHNA and CDR2 YSLEER.

This clone was counted a single time. The chain carries TRBV9 and TRBJ2-7; D may be TRBD1 (6 bases). The CDR3 contains 12 residues. The V end was cut by 4 bases, the J end by 3 bases, with 8 bases between. Germline CDR1 and CDR2: SGDLS and YYNGEE. CDR3 sequence: CASSSDSYEQYF. CDR3 sequence (DNA): TGTGCCAGCAGCTCGGACAGCTACGAGCAGTACTTC.

This clone showed up just a few times. The chain joins TRBV2 to TRBJ2-1; D is perhaps TRBD2 (6 bases). The germline V and J ends were trimmed by 3 bases and 10 bases, with 7 bases remaining between them. This CDR3 has 11 residues. Germline V gives CDR1 SNHLY, CDR2 FYNNEI. The CDR3 region is CASSEAGEQFF. In DNA, the CDR3 is TGTGCCAGCAGTGAGGCGGGGGAGCAGTTCTTC.

The chain uses TRBV7-6 and TRBJ2-5, with 10 bases matching TRBD1. CDR3 length: 15 amino acids. The germline CDR1 and CDR2 sequences are SGHVS and FNYEAQ. The V segment lost 0 bases and the J segment 5 bases; nucleotides outside the gene matches: 3. The CDR3 sequence: CASSLAGQGGETQYF. The DNA for the CDR3 is TGTGCCAGCAGCTTAGCCGGACAGGGGGGGGAGACCCAGTACTTC.

The chain combines TRBV7-4 with TRBJ1-1; D unclear. The ends were cut back, 3 bases at V and 5 bases at J, with 13 bases in the middle. Germline V CDR1 and CDR2: SGHVT, SQSDAQ. The CDR3 contains 14 residues. The CDR3 loop reads CASSLYHDGTEAFF. The CDR3 DNA is TGTGCCAGCAGCTTGTACCACGACGGGACTGAAGCTTTCTTT.

This chain connects TRBV30 to TRBJ1-1, with 7 bases matching TRBD1. J lost 4 bases, V lost 4 bases, and 6 bases had no gene match. The germline CDR1 and CDR2 sequences are GTSNPN and SVGIG (reference sequence). This CDR3 has 13 residues. CDR3 protein: CAWNARGPTEAFF. Written as DNA, the CDR3 is TGTGCCTGGAACGCTAGGGGGCCCACTGAAGCTTTCTTT.

This clone was found once. The chain couples TRBV7-9 to TRBJ2-7; 7 bases are a match to TRBD2. With 5 bases clipped from V and 2 bases from J, the junction kept 3 bases outside the gene matches. In germline, CDR1 is SEHNR, CDR2 FQNEAQ (reference sequence). The CDR3 spans 13 residues. The CDR3 bases are TGTGCCAGCAGCCCAAGCGGGGCCTACGAGCAGTACTTC. Its translation: CASSPSGAYEQYF. The full variable domain, with the rest looked up from reference TRBV7-9 and TRBJ2-7, is DTGVSQNPRHKITKRGQNVTFRCDPISEHNRLYWYRQTLGQGPEFLTYFQNEAQLEKSRLLSDRFSAERPKGSFSTLEIQRTEQGDSAMYLCASSPSGAYEQYFGPGTRLTVT.

The genes are TRBV19 and TRBJ2-1, with D possibly matching TRBD2 (6 bases). CDR3 length: 15 residues. The V end lost 6 bases, the J end lost 9 bases, and 21 bases lay between the germline ends. CDR1 is LNHDA, CDR2 SQIVND, per germline (reference sequence). The DNA for the CDR3 is TGTGCCAGTAGGGGAGGAAGCGGTAATTGGGTTGAGCAGTTCTTC. The encoded protein is CASRGGSGNWVEQFF.

The chain recombines TRBV14 with TRBJ1-2; weak D call: TRBD1 (5 bases). V was trimmed by 2 bases and J by 7 bases, leaving 8 bases between them. Germline-derived CDR1 and CDR2 are SGHDN and FVKESK. The CDR3 has 12 residues. CDR3 sequence: CASSQKGVGYTF. The CDR3 DNA reads as TGTGCCAGCAGCCAAAAAGGGGTTGGCTACACCTTC.

J is TRBJ1-2 and V is TRBV10-2, with D unresolved. The V and J ends lost 2 bases and 5 bases respectively, with 9 bases between them. Germline V gene data show CDR1 as WSHSY and CDR2 as SAAADI. This CDR3 is built from 13 residues. Here the CDR3 reads CASSEKASYGYTF. The CDR3 bases are TGCGCCAGCAGTGAGAAAGCCTCGTATGGCTACACCTTC.

CDR3 sequence (DNA): TGTGCCAGCAGTCCTCGACAGGGTGACACTGAAGCTTTCTTT. It specifies CASSPRQGDTEAFF. The chain has TRBV27 and TRBJ1-1; 7 nucleotides line up with TRBD1. The CDR3 runs to 14 residues. Germline V gene data show CDR1 as MNHEY and CDR2 as SMNVEV (reference sequence). V gave up 5 bases and J gave up 3 bases; unmatched junction bases: 6.

This chain uses TRBV29-1 with TRBJ2-1, with 9 bases fitting TRBD2. This CDR3 comprises 16 residues. Germline V gene sequence: CDR1 SQVTM, CDR2 ANQGSEA. After removal of 4 bases from V and 0 bases from J, the junction contained 7 bases not matched to a gene. As DNA, the CDR3 is TGCAGCGTTGCCGTCCTAGCGGGATTCTCCTACAATGAGCAGTTCTTC. Amino acids: CSVAVLAGFSYNEQFF.

The CDR3 protein is CASSPRTSSNTGELFF. CDR3 nucleotides: TGCGCCAGCAGCCCACGGACTAGCTCAAACACCGGGGAGCTGTTTTTT. V usage is TRBV5-1 and J usage is TRBJ2-2, with 8 bases matching TRBD2. The CDR3 sequence is 16 residues long. Germline V gives CDR1 SGHRS, CDR2 YFSETQ. V was pared by 4 bases and J by 2 bases, with 7 bases of the junction left unmatched.

The chain recombines TRBV6-5 with TRBJ2-7; 8 bases agree with TRBD2. The CDR3 has 16 amino acids. V was clipped by 0 bases and J by 2 bases; unmatched bases: 6. Germline CDR1 is MNHEY and CDR2 is SVGAGI. CDR3 in DNA: TGTGCCAGCAGTTACTCGGGGGCGGGGGGACCCTACGAGCAGTACTTC. It specifies CASSYSGAGGPYEQYF.

This rearrangement joins TRBV9 to TRBJ2-7; a possible D gene is TRBD2 (6 bases). Trimming removed 4 bases at V and 0 bases at J, with 11 bases between. Per germline, CDR1 SGDLS and CDR2 YYNGEE. CDR3 size: 14 residues. CDR3 coding DNA: TGTGCCAGCAGCCCGGGACTTAGCTCCTACGAGCAGTACTTC. Protein sequence: CASSPGLSSYEQYF.

In its sample, this clone was seen a few times. V usage is TRBV29-1 and J usage is TRBJ1-2; possible D gene TRBD1, 6 bases. The V gene's germline CDR1 is SQVTM and CDR2 ANQGSEA. The CDR3 is 13 amino acids. The ends were cut back, 7 bases at V and 2 bases at J, with 14 bases in the middle. DNA for the CDR3: TGCAGCGCCCTCACCGGACAGAACTATGGCTACACCTTC. Protein product: CSALTGQNYGYTF.

V usage is TRBV9 and J usage is TRBJ1-4; 8 bases match TRBD1. The germline V gene has CDR1 SGDLS and CDR2 YYNGEE. V lost 2 bases to trimming and J lost 6 bases; unmatched junction nucleotides: 3. This CDR3 is built from 14 residues. The CDR3 protein is CASSVQGADEKLFF. The CDR3, as DNA: TGTGCCAGCAGCGTTCAGGGGGCGGATGAAAAACTGTTTTTT. Supplemented by reference TRBV9 and TRBJ1-4, the full variable domain reads DSGVTQTPKHLITATGQRVTLRCSPRSGDLSVYWYQQSLDQGLQFLIQYYNGEERAKGNILERFSAQQFPDLHSELNLSSLELGDSALYFCASSVQGADEKLFFGSGTQLSVL.

The rearrangement links TRBV18 to TRBJ2-1; 10 bases are a match to TRBD2. Germline V CDR1 and CDR2: KGHSH, LQKENI. V shed 3 bases and J 9 bases; nucleotides not matched to a gene: 8. The CDR3 sequence is 15 residues long. CDR3 loop: CASSPGIAGGSEQFF. The CDR3 nucleotides read TGTGCCAGCTCACCGGGAATAGCGGGAGGAAGTGAGCAGTTCTTC. The variable domain in full, completed from reference TRBV18 and TRBJ2-1, reads NAGVMQNPRHLVRRRGQEARLRCSPMKGHSHVYWYRQLPEEGLKFMVYLQKENIIDESGMPKERFSAEFPKEGPSILRIQQVVRGDSAAYFCASSPGIAGGSEQFFGPGTRLTVL.